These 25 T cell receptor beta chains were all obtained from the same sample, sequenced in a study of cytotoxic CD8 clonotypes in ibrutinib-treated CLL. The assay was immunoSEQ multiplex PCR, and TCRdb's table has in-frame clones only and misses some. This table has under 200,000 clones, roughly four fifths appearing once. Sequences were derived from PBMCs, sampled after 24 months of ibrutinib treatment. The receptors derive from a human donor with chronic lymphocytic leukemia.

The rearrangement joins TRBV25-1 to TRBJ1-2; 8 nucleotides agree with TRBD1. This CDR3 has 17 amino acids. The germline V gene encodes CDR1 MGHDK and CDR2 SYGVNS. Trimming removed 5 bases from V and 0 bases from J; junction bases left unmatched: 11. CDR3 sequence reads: CASSHRAGGPTNYGYTF. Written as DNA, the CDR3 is TGTGCCAGCAGTCATAGGGCAGGGGGCCCGACTAACTATGGCTACACCTTC.

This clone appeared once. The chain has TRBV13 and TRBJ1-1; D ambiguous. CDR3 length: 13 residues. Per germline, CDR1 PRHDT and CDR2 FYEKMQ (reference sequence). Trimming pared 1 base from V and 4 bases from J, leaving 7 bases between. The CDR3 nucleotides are TGTGCCAGCAGCTTAGTTGCGGGCACTGAAGCTTTCTTT. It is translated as CASSLVAGTEAFF.

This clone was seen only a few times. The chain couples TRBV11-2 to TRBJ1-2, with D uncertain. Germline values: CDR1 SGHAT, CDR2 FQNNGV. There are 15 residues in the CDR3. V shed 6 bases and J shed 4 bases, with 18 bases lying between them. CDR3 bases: TGTGCCAGCAGAGCAAATTTCGGGTTCAGCTATGGCTACACCTTC. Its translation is CASRANFGFSYGYTF.

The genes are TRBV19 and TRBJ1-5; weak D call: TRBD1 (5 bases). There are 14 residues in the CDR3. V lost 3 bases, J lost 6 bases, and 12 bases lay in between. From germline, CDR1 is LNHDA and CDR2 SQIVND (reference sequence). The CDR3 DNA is TGTGCCAGTAGTATGGGAGGGGCTGGTCAGCCCCAGCATTTT. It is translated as CASSMGGAGQPQHF.

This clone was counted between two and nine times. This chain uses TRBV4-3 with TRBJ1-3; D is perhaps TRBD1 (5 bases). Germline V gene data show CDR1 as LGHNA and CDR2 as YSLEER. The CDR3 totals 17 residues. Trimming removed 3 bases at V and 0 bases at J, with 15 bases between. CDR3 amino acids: CASSQDVPGTSGNTIYF. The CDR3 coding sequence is TGCGCCAGCAGCCAGGACGTTCCAGGGACCTCTGGAAACACCATATATTTT.

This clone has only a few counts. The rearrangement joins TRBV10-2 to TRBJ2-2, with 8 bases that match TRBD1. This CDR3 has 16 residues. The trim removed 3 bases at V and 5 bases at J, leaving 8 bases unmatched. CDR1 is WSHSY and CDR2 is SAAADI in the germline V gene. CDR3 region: CASSDRQGARTGELFF. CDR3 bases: TGCGCCAGCAGTGATAGGCAGGGGGCAAGGACCGGGGAGCTGTTTTTT.

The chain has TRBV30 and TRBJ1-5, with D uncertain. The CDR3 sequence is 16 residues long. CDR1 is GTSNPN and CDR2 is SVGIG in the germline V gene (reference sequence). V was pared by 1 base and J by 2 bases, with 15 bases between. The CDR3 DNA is TGTGCCTGGAGTGCGACCGGGAAGACGGGCAATCAGCCCCAGCATTTT. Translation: CAWSATGKTGNQPQHF.

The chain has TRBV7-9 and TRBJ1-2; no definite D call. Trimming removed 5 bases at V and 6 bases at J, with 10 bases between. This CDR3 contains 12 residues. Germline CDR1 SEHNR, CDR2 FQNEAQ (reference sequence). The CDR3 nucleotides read TGTGCCAGCAGCGTCAGTAGGGATGGCTACACCTTC. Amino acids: CASSVSRDGYTF.

Here the CDR3 DNA reads TGCGCCAGCAGCTGGGGTGGGGGCTACGAGCAGTACTTC. Amino acid sequence: CASSWGGGYEQYF. V usage is TRBV5-1 and J usage is TRBJ2-7, with D perhaps matching TRBD1 or TRBD2 (5 bases each). The germline V and J ends were trimmed by 3 bases and 3 bases, with 10 bases remaining between them. This CDR3 contains 13 residues. CDR1 and CDR2 from the germline V gene are SGHRS and YFSETQ.

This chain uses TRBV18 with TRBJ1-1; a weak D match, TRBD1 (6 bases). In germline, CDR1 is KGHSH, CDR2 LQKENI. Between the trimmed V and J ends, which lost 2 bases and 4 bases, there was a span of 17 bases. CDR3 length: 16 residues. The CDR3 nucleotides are TGTGCCAGCTCACCAACGGGACACACAGTTGTCACTGAAGCTTTCTTT. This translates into CASSPTGHTVVTEAFF.

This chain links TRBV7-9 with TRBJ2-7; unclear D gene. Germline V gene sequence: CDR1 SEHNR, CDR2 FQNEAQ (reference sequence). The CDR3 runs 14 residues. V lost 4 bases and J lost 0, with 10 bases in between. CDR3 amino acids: CASSYRGSSYEQYF. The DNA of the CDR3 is TGTGCCAGCAGCTATCGTGGGTCCTCCTACGAGCAGTACTTC.

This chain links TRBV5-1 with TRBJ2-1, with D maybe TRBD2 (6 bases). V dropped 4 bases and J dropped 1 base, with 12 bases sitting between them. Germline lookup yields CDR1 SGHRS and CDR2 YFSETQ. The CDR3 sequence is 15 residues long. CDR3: CASSRDSLSYNEQFF. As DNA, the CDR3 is TGCGCCAGCAGCCGGGACTCGCTATCCTACAATGAGCAGTTCTTC.

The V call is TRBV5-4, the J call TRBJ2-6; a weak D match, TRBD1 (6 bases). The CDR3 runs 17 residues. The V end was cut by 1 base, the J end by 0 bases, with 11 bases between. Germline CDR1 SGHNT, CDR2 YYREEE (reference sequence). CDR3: CASSLQGFRSGANVLTF. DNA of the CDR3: TGTGCCAGCAGCTTGCAGGGGTTCCGCTCTGGGGCCAACGTCCTGACTTTC.

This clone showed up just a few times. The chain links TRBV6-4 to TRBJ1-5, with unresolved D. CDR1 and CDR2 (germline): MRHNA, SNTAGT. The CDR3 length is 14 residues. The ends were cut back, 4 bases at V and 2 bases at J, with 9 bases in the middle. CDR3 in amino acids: CASSARFGNQPQHF. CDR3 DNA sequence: TGTGCCAGCAGTGCTAGGTTCGGCAATCAGCCCCAGCATTTT.

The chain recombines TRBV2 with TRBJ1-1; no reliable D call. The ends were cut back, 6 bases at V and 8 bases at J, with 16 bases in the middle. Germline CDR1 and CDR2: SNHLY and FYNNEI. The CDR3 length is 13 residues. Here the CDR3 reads CASRDGWEGEAFF. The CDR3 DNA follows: TGTGCCAGCAGAGACGGTTGGGAGGGCGAAGCTTTCTTT.

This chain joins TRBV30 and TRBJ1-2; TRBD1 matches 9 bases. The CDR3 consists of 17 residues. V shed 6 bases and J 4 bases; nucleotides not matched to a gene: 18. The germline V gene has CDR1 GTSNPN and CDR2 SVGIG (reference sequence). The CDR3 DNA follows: TGTGCCTGTCATCCCCGTCGGACAGGGGCTTTTAGCTATGGCTACACCTTC. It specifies CACHPRRTGAFSYGYTF.

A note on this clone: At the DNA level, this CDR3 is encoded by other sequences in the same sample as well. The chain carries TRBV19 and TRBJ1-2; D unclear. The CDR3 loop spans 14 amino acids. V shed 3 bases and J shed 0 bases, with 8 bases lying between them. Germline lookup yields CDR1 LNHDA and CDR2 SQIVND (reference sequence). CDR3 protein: CASSIGGANYGYTF. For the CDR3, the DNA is TGTGCCAGTAGTATTGGAGGAGCTAACTATGGCTACACCTTC.

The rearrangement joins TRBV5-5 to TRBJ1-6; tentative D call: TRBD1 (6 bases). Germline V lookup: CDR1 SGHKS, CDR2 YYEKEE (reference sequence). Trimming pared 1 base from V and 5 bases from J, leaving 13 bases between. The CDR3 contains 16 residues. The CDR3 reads CASSLYTGSDNSPLHF. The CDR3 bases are TGTGCCAGCAGCTTGTATACAGGGAGCGATAATTCACCCCTCCACTTT.

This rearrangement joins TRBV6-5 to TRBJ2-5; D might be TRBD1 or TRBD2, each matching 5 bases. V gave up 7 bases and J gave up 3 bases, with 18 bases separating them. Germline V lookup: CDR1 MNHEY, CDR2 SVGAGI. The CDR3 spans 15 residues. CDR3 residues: CASTPKSGPEETQYF. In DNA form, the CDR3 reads TGTGCCAGCACCCCAAAGTCGGGGCCTGAAGAGACCCAGTACTTC.

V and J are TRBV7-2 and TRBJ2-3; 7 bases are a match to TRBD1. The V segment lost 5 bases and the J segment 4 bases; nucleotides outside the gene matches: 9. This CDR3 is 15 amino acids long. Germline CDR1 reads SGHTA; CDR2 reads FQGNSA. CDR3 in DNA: TGTGCCAGCAGCGCGACAGGGAAGGGGGCAGATACGCAGTATTTT. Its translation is CASSATGKGADTQYF.

CDR3 sequence (DNA): TGTGCCAGCAGAATGCAGCTGAACACTGAAGCTTTCTTT. Its translation: CASRMQLNTEAFF. The genes are TRBV28 and TRBJ1-1; D gene unclear. Trimming shortened V by 6 bases and J by 0 bases, and 8 bases separated the two germline ends. CDR1 is MDHEN, CDR2 SYDVKM, per germline. The CDR3 is made up of 13 amino acids. Filled out from reference TRBV28 and TRBJ1-1, the complete variable domain reads DVKVTQSSRYLVKRTGEKVFLECVQDMDHENMFWYRQDPGLGLRLIYFSYDVKMKEKGDIPEGYSVSREKKERFSLILESASTNQTSMYLCASRMQLNTEAFFGQGTRLTVV.

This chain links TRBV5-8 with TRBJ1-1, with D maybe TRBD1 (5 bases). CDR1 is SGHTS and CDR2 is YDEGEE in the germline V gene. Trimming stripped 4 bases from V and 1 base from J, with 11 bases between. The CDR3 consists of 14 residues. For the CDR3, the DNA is TGTGCCAGCAGCCATGGCACAGGGAACACTGAAGCTTTCTTT. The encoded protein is CASSHGTGNTEAFF. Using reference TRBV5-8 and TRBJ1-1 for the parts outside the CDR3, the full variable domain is EAGVTQSPTHLIKTRGQQATLRCSPISGHTSVYWYQQALGLGLQFLLWYDEGEERNRGNFPPRFSGRQFPNYSSELNVNALELEDSALYLCASSHGTGNTEAFFGQGTRLTVV.

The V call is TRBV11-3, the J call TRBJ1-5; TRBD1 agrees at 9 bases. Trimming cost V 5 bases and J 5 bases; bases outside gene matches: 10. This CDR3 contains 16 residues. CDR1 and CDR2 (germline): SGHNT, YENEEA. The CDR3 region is CASSRHPGQGDQPQHF. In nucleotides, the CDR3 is TGTGCCAGCAGCCGACACCCGGGACAGGGAGATCAGCCCCAGCATTTT. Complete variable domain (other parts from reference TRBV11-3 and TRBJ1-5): EAGVVQSPRYKIIEKKQPVAFWCNPISGHNTLYWYLQNLGQGPELLIRYENEEAVDDSQLPKDRFSAERLKGVDSTLKIQPAELGDSAVYLCASSRHPGQGDQPQHFGDGTRLSIL.

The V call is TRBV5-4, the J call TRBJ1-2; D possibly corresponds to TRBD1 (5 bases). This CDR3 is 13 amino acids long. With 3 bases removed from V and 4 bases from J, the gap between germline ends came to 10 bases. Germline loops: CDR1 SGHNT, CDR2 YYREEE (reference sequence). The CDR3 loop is CASSSGAGYGYTF. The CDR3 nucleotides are TGTGCCAGCAGCTCCGGGGCGGGCTATGGCTACACCTTC.

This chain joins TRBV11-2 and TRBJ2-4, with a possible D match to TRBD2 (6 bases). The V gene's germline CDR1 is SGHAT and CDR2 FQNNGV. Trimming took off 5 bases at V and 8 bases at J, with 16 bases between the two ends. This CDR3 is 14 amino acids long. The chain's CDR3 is CASSHSTGEDIQYF. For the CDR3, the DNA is TGTGCCAGCAGCCATTCGACGGGAGAAGACATTCAGTACTTC.